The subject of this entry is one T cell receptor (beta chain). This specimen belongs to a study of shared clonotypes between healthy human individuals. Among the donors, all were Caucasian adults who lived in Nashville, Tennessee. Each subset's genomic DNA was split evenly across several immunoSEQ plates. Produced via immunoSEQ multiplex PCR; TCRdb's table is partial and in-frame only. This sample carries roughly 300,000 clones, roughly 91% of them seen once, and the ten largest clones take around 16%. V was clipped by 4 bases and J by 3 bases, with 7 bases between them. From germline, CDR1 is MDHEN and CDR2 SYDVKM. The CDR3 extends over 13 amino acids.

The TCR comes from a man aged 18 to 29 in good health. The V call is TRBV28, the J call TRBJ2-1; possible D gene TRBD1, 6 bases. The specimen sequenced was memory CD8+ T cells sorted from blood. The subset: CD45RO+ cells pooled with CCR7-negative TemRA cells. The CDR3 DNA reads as TGTGCCAGCAGTTCAGGGGTCTACAATGAGCAGTTCTTC. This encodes CASSSGVYNEQFF.